This T cell receptor (beta chain) derives from a study of response to subunit inactivated influenza vaccine. This clonotype was counted only a few times. Its antigen is unidentified. The CDR3 length is 13 residues. CDR1 and CDR2 from the germline V gene are MDHEN and SYDVKM. Trimming took 2 bases from V and 4 from J, leaving 8 bases between them. Study-wide findings and caveats: That few new T cells are recruited by each seasonal influenza vaccination was the authors' suggestion.

Using its own MiXCR run on the RT-PCR reads, TCRdb lists one record per CDR3 protein. Among around 750,000 distinct CDR3 sequences listed, about 20% were seen once. The chain recombines TRBV28 with TRBJ1-2; the D is unclear. This sequence originates from a man aged 50 or older who received an inactivated influenza vaccine. The source material was PBMCs from blood, sampled about 5 days after vaccination. CDR3 in amino acids: CASSLPGIYGYTF. CDR3 in DNA: TGTGCCAGCAGTTTACCGGGAATCTATGGCTACACCTTC.